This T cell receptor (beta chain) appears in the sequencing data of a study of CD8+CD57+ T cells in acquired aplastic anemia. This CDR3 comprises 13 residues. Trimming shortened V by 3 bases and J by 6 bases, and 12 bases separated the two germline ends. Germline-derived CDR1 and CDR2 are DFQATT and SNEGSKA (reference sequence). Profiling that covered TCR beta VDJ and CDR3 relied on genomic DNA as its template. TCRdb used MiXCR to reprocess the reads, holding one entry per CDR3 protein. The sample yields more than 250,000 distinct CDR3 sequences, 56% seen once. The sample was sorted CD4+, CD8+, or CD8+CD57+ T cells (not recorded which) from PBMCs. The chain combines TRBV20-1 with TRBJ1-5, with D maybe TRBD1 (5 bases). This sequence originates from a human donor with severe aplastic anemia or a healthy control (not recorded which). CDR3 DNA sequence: TGCAGTGCTAGGGACACGGAAATTCAGCCCCAGCATTTT. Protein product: CSARDTEIQPQHF.